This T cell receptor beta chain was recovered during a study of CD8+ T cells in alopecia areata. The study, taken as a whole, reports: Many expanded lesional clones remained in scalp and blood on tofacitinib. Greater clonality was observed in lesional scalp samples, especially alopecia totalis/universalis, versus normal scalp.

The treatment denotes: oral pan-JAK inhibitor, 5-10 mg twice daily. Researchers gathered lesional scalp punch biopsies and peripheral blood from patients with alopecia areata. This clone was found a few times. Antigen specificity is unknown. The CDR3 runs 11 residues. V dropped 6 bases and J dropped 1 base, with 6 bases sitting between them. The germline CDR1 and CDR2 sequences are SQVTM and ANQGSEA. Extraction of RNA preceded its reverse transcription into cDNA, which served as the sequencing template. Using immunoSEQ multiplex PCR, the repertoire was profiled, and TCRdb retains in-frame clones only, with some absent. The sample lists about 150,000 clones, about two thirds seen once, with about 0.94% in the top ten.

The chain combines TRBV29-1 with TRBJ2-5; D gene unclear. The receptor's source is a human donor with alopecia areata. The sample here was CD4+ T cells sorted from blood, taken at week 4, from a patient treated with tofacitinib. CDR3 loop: CSVQSQETQYF. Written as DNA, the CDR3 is TGCAGCGTGCAGAGCCAAGAGACCCAGTACTTC.